The present T cell receptor beta chain was sequenced within a study of cytomegalovirus exposure and HLA in healthy donors. The CDR3 loop spans 16 amino acids. The germline V and J ends were trimmed by 3 bases and 8 bases, with 22 bases remaining between them. The germline V gene has CDR1 LNHDA and CDR2 SQIVND (reference sequence). 60 Vbeta and 13 Jbeta primers were used in PCR. Sequenced by immunoSEQ multiplex PCR; TCRdb stores in-frame clones only, minus some. In the table there are over 110,000 clones, 73% of which are singletons. The receptor was isolated from a woman between 35 and 50 years old in good health and CMV-seronegative. Material for sequencing was PBMCs. This chain links TRBV19 with TRBJ1-2; D unclear. CDR3 in DNA: TGTGCCAGTAGTATTGTGGAGGGCGGGCGGGGTTACGGCTACACCTTC. Amino acid sequence: CASSIVEGGRGYGYTF.